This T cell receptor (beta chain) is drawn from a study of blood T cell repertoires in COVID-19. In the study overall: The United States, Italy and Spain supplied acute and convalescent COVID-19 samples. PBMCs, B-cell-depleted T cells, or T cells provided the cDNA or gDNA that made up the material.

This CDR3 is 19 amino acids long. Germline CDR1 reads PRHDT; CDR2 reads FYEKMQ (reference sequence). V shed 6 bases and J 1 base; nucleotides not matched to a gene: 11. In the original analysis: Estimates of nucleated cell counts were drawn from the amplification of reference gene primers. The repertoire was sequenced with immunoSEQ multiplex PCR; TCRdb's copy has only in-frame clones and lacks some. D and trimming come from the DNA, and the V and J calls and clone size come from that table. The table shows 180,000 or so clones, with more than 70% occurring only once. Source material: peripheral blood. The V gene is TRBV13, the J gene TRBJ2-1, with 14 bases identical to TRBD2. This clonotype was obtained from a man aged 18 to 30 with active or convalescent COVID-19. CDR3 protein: CASRESGLAGVRSYNEQFF. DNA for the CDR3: TGTGCCAGCAGGGAATCGGGACTAGCGGGAGTTCGATCCTACAATGAGCAGTTCTTC.